Below are 11 T cell receptor beta chains sequenced from a single sample in a study of PD-1 blockade in classical Hodgkin lymphoma. TCRdb's copy holds only in-frame clones and misses some; the assay was immunoSEQ multiplex PCR. The table lists 32,000 or so clones, about 93% of them singletons. Time point here: cycle 4 day 1 (C4D1), after 6 weeks of nivolumab. All the patients suffered relapse after autologous stem cell transplantation, and brentuximab vedotin exposure differed. Investigators isolated CD4+ T cells from thawed PBMCs through magnetic negative selection. Specimen: CD4+ T cells from blood, collected before the fourth cycle of nivolumab. These receptors all come from a human donor with classical Hodgkin lymphoma.

The J gene is TRBJ1-1, the V gene TRBV30, with 7 bases identical to TRBD1. This CDR3 is built from 19 residues. From germline, CDR1 is GTSNPN and CDR2 SVGIG (reference sequence). With 2 bases clipped from V and 4 bases from J, the junction kept 22 bases outside the gene matches. In DNA form, the CDR3 reads TGTGCCTGGAGTCCACTAAGCCCGGGACAGAAGATTAGCGGCACTGAAGCTTTCTTT. It specifies CAWSPLSPGQKISGTEAFF.

The CDR3 nucleotides are TGTGCCAGCAGTTCCCGAAGACAGGGAGTGAAAACTAATGAAAAACTGTTTTTT. As protein: CASSSRRQGVKTNEKLFF. The V call is TRBV27, the J call TRBJ1-4; 7 bases fit TRBD1. The CDR3 contains 18 residues. Germline loops: CDR1 MNHEY, CDR2 SMNVEV (reference sequence). J was trimmed by 1 base and V by 4 bases; bases with no gene match: 12.

V gene TRBV28 combines with J gene TRBJ1-5; TRBD1 matches 8 bases. Germline trimming cut 3 bases from V and 1 base from J; bases unmatched to any gene: 8. The CDR3 covers 17 residues. Germline lookup yields CDR1 MDHEN and CDR2 SYDVKM. The CDR3 here is CASSFLGTGMSNQPQHF. CDR3 coding DNA: TGTGCCAGCAGTTTTCTGGGGACAGGTATGAGCAATCAGCCCCAGCATTTT.

This rearrangement joins TRBV4-1 to TRBJ2-5; D gene unclear. Germline V gene sequence: CDR1 MGHRA, CDR2 YSYEKL. V was pared by 1 base and J by 5 bases, with 8 bases between. The CDR3 spans 13 residues. CDR3 nucleotides: TGCGCCAGCAGCCAAGTCGGAAGTGAGACCCAGTACTTC. This translates into CASSQVGSETQYF.

The chain carries TRBV11-3 and TRBJ1-1, with TRBD1 as a possible D gene (6 bases). V dropped 4 bases and J dropped 2 bases, with 8 bases sitting between them. Germline V gene lookup returns CDR1 SGHNT and CDR2 YENEEA. The CDR3 contains 13 residues. CDR3 coding DNA: TGTGCCAGCAGCTGGGGGGCCAACACTGAAGCTTTCTTT. This sequence encodes CASSWGANTEAFF.

The J gene is TRBJ2-7, the V gene TRBV27; D is possibly TRBD1 or TRBD2 (6 bases each). V was cut by 2 bases and J by 3 bases, with 11 bases left in between. The CDR3 consists of 14 residues. Germline CDR1 is MNHEY and CDR2 is SMNVEV (reference sequence). As DNA, the CDR3 is TGTGCCAGCAGTTTAGGGGGGCGAATCTACGAGCAGTACTTC. This codes for CASSLGGRIYEQYF.

The chain couples TRBV19 to TRBJ1-4; TRBD1 aligns across 7 bases. Germline V gene sequence: CDR1 LNHDA, CDR2 SQIVND (reference sequence). The CDR3 is 13 residues long. V was pared by 10 bases and J by 8 bases, with 10 bases of the junction left unmatched. CDR3 in DNA: TGTGCCACCGCGGACAGGCGCGGGGAAAAACTGTTTTTT. Its protein product is CATADRRGEKLFF.

The chain joins TRBV5-5 to TRBJ1-5; D remains unclear. Germline assignment: CDR1 SGHKS and CDR2 YYEKEE (reference sequence). V dropped 2 bases and J dropped 4 bases, with 7 bases sitting between them. The CDR3 is 13 amino acids. CDR3 residues: CASSFAENQPQHF. The CDR3 DNA follows: TGTGCCAGCAGCTTTGCGGAAAATCAGCCCCAGCATTTT.

This chain links TRBV4-2 with TRBJ1-1; D is unclear. Between the trimmed V and J ends, which lost 3 bases and 6 bases, there was a span of 8 bases. The germline V gene encodes CDR1 LGHNA and CDR2 YNFKEQ. The CDR3 is 12 amino acids. CDR3 loop: CASSQVEAEAFF. CDR3 DNA: TGTGCCAGCAGCCAGGTTGAAGCTGAAGCTTTCTTT.

V is TRBV7-3 and J is TRBJ2-3, with TRBD2 as a possible D gene (6 bases). Trimming removed 1 base at V and 9 bases at J, with 20 bases between. The CDR3 runs 16 residues. The germline gives CDR1 SGHTA, CDR2 FQGTGA. CDR3 nucleotide sequence: TGTGCCAGCAGCTTAAACAGGAGGGAATACATAGGGACGCAGTATTTT. Translation gives CASSLNRREYIGTQYF.

The chain has TRBV7-9 and TRBJ1-1, with D hard to call. The CDR3 sequence is 14 residues long. V lost 4 bases to trimming and J lost 1 base, with 10 bases between them. The germline CDR1 and CDR2 sequences are SEHNR and FQNEAQ (reference sequence). CDR3 nucleotides: TGTGCCAGCAGCTCAAAGGACCGGAACACTGAAGCTTTCTTT. Encoded protein: CASSSKDRNTEAFF.